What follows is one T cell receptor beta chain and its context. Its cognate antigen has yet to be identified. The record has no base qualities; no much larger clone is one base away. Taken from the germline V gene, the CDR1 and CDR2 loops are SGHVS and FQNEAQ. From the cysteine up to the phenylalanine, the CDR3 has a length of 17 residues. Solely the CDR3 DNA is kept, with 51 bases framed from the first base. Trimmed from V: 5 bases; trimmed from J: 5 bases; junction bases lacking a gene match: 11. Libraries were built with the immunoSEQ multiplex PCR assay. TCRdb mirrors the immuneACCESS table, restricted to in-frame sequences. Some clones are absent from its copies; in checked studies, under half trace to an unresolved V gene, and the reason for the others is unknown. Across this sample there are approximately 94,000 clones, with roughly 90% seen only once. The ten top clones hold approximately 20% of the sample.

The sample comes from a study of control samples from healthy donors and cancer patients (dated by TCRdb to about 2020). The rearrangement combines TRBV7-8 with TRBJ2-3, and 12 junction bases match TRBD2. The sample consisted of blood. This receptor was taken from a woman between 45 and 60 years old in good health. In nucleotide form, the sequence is TGTGCCAGCAGCCGAGCTCTAGCGGGAGGGCCGATAGATACGCAGTATTTT. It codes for CASSRALAGGPIDTQYF.